This TCR beta chain was sequenced in a study of blood T cell repertoires in COVID-19. Germline V gene lookup returns CDR1 MDHEN and CDR2 SYDVKM. There are 15 residues in the CDR3. Losses at the gene ends were 6 bases for V and 5 bases for J; bases not matched to a gene: 6. Per the study methods: How many nucleated cells were present was estimated from reference gene primer amplification. Here immunoSEQ multiplex PCR was the method, and the copy in TCRdb shows in-frame clones only, minus some. The V and J calls and the clone size are those of that table, but D and trimming were determined from the DNA. The sample carries roughly 35,000 clones, about 90% recorded once.

The rearrangement uses TRBV28 and TRBJ2-5; TRBD2 matches 13 bases. The source of this sequence is a man aged 50 to 59 with active or convalescent COVID-19. Sequencing was done on a sample of peripheral blood. The CDR3 region has the DNA TGTGCCAGCAGCCCCGGGACTAGCGGGACTGAGACCCAGTACTTC. Translating it yields CASSPGTSGTETQYF.